This TCR beta chain came from a study of T cell repertoires in cytomegalovirus infection. Study information: CMV epitopes used comprised recently identified HLA-C-restricted ones and well-studied HLA-B-restricted ones. Matching HLA type and CMV infection were both indicated by public TCR beta signatures.

This CDR3 is 16 amino acids long. Looked up from germline, CDR1 is SGHTA and CDR2 is FQGNSA. Whole-study results and caveats: HLA-C-restricted CMV-specific TCR beta clonotypes prevailed in the ex vivo response.

One entry per CDR3 protein results from TCRdb running MiXCR on the reads. There are about 85,000 distinct CDR3 sequences in the sample; around half occur only once, and 93% lies in the top ten. This clonotype was found once. The target antigen is unknown. An end of the junction does not agree with germline; a read error may underlie this. This clonotype was sampled from a human donor in good health (CMV status not recorded). Some clones in this sample may be carry-over from other donors' samples. The sample was CD8+ T cells from cultured PBMCs, taken from culture after CMV antigen stimulation. The chain combines TRBV7-2 with TRBJ2-7, with 7 nucleotides matching TRBD1. The CDR3 DNA sequence: TGTGCCAACAGCCCAACCAAGGACAGGTCTGCCTACGAGCAGTACTTC. Amino acid sequence: CANSPTKDRSAYEQYF.